These 9 T cell receptor beta chains came from one sample sequenced in a study of early T cells in non-severe SARS-CoV-2 infection. TCRdb independently ran MiXCR on the 5' RACE reads; one entry per CDR3 protein. Of 80,000 to 100,000 distinct CDR3 sequences listed, 11% were seen once; the top ten hold roughly 4.5%. The sequencing used whole blood, collected at baseline. The receptors derive from an adult who was a healthcare worker with PCR-confirmed SARS-CoV-2 infection or an uninfected control (not recorded which).

The genes are TRBV9 and TRBJ2-2, with D unresolved. Germline V gene data show CDR1 as SGDLS and CDR2 as YYNGEE. CDR3 length: 13 amino acids. V gave up 6 bases and J gave up 4 bases, with 10 bases separating them. The CDR3 protein is CASTRATTGELFF. DNA of the CDR3: TGTGCCAGCACTCGGGCGACCACCGGGGAGCTGTTTTTT.

The chain carries TRBV11-2 and TRBJ2-3; maybe TRBD1 (6 bases). CDR1 and CDR2 (germline): SGHAT, FQNNGV. The CDR3 consists of 15 residues. The V gene lost 5 bases and the J gene lost 2 bases, with 14 bases spanning the gap. CDR3 in amino acids: CASSPGQIYTDTQYF. CDR3 DNA sequence: TGTGCCAGCAGCCCAGGACAGATTTACACAGATACGCAGTATTTT.

The rearrangement links TRBV28 to TRBJ2-3, with D uncertain. Germline V gene sequence: CDR1 MDHEN, CDR2 SYDVKM. Trimming took off 8 bases at V and 4 bases at J, with 7 bases between the two ends. The length of the CDR3 is 11 residues. CDR3 in DNA: TGTGCCAGCGCGGTGGCAGATACGCAGTATTTT. Protein product: CASAVADTQYF.

In this sample, this clonotype turned up many times. V and J are TRBV3-1 and TRBJ2-2, with D perhaps matching TRBD1 (5 bases). The CDR3 has 15 residues. V lost 4 bases, J lost 6 bases, and 15 bases lay in between. Germline values: CDR1 LGHDT, CDR2 YNNKEL (reference sequence). The CDR3 region has the DNA TGTGCCAGCAGCCCGTCTGCTCGCAGGGCCGGGGAGCTGTTTTTT. Encoded protein: CASSPSARRAGELFF.

At least ten counts were recorded for this clonotype. In DNA, the CDR3 is TGTGCCAGCAGTTTAAGGCCAACAGGGGGATACGAGCAGTACTTC. Its translation is CASSLRPTGGYEQYF. The chain couples TRBV12-3 or TRBV12-4 to TRBJ2-7; 8 bases fit TRBD1. CDR3 length: 15 amino acids. V was clipped by 2 bases and J by 4 bases; unmatched bases: 7.

The gene calls are TRBV5-5 and TRBJ2-2; D uncertain. The CDR3 spans 14 residues. Trimming left V 0 bases short and J 5 bases short, with 8 bases between. Germline V gene data show CDR1 as SGHKS and CDR2 as YYEKEE (reference sequence). Here the CDR3 reads CASSLAHTTGELFF. CDR3 DNA: TGTGCCAGCAGCTTGGCCCACACTACCGGGGAGCTGTTTTTT. Variable domain in full (rest from reference TRBV5-5 and TRBJ2-2): DAGVTQSPTHLIKTRGQQVTLRCSPISGHKSVSWYQQVLGQGPQFIFQYYEKEERGRGNFPDRFSARQFPNYSSELNVNALLLGDSALYLCASSLAHTTGELFFGEGSRLTVL.

This clonotype was seen repeatedly, ten times or more. The CDR3: CASSQAGTGELFF. DNA of the CDR3: TGTGCCAGCAGCCAGGCTGGAACCGGGGAGCTGTTTTTT. The V gene is TRBV4-2, the J gene TRBJ2-2; D unclear. Trimming removed 3 bases at V and 5 bases at J, with 7 bases between. This CDR3 contains 13 residues. Germline V gene lookup returns CDR1 LGHNA and CDR2 YNFKEQ.

The chain uses TRBV27 and TRBJ1-6; unclear D gene. The V end was cut by 7 bases, the J end by 1 base, with 14 bases between. The length of the CDR3 is 16 residues. Germline V gene data show CDR1 as MNHEY and CDR2 as SMNVEV (reference sequence). The CDR3, as DNA: TGTGCCAGCAAATTAAGCGTCGGGTCCTATAATTCACCCCTCCACTTT. Amino acids: CASKLSVGSYNSPLHF.

This chain uses TRBV6-6 with TRBJ2-3; 12 positions match TRBD2. This CDR3 is 17 amino acids long. Germline-derived CDR1 and CDR2 are MNHNY and SVGAGI (reference sequence). Germline trimming cut 5 bases from V and 6 bases from J; bases unmatched to any gene: 12. In DNA, the CDR3 is TGTGCCAGCAGTCGGACCACTAGCGGGGGGCACCGGGATACGCAGTATTTT. This translates into CASSRTTSGGHRDTQYF.